One sample yielded the 18 T cell receptor beta chains listed below, sequenced in a study of blood T cell repertoires in COVID-19. The method was immunoSEQ multiplex PCR; TCRdb's version includes in-frame clones alone and lacks a portion of them. The repertoire consists of about 140,000 clones, with roughly 90% occurring once and the leading ten covering 8% to 11%. Sample: peripheral blood. Receptor source: a man in his fifties with active or convalescent COVID-19.

This chain connects TRBV19 to TRBJ2-5, with a possible D match to TRBD1 (6 bases). V gave up 9 bases and J gave up 7 bases, with 15 bases separating them. This CDR3 is 12 amino acids long. Germline V gives CDR1 LNHDA, CDR2 SQIVND (reference sequence). DNA for the CDR3: TGTGCCAGCGCCGACAGGACATGGACCCAGTACTTC. It codes for CASADRTWTQYF. Combining the CDR3 with reference TRBV19 and TRBJ2-5 gives the whole variable domain DGGITQSPKYLFRKEGQNVTLSCEQNLNHDAMYWYRQDPGQGLRLIYYSQIVNDFQKGDIAEGYSVSREKKESFPLTVTSAQKNPTAFYLCASADRTWTQYFGPGTRLLVL.

V and J are TRBV2 and TRBJ2-1, with 9 bases matching TRBD2. From germline, CDR1 is SNHLY and CDR2 FYNNEI. With V trimmed by 10 bases and J by 5 bases, 9 bases remained unmatched. The CDR3 consists of 14 residues. CDR3 bases: TGTGCCATCAAACAAATAGCGGGAGACAATGAGCAGTTCTTC. Protein: CAIKQIAGDNEQFF. Full variable domain (remainder filled in from reference TRBV2 and TRBJ2-1): EPEVTQTPSHQVTQMGQEVILRCVPISNHLYFYWYRQILGQKVEFLVSFYNNEISEKSEIFDDQFSVERPDGSNFTLKIRSTKLEDSAMYFCAIKQIAGDNEQFFGPGTRLTVL.

The chain links TRBV6-6 to TRBJ2-3, with 10 positions matching TRBD2. CDR3 length: 17 amino acids. V gave up 5 bases and J gave up 1 base; unmatched junction bases: 9. Germline V gene sequence: CDR1 MNHNY, CDR2 SVGAGI (reference sequence). The CDR3 here is CASSRRKREGRTDTQYF. Here the CDR3 DNA reads TGTGCCAGCAGTCGACGTAAGCGGGAGGGCCGCACAGATACGCAGTATTTT.

CDR3 protein: CASSFQGRRDTQYF. CDR3 nucleotides: TGTGCCAGCAGTTTCCAGGGGCGGAGAGATACGCAGTATTTT. V usage is TRBV28 and J usage is TRBJ2-3, with D maybe TRBD1 (6 bases). The CDR3 covers 14 residues. CDR1 and CDR2 (germline): MDHEN, SYDVKM. V lost 3 bases and J lost 5, with 12 bases in between.

This clone came up a few times. The gene calls are TRBV5-1 and TRBJ1-3, with D possibly TRBD1 on 5 matching bases. Per germline, CDR1 SGHRS and CDR2 YFSETQ. V was cut by 4 bases and J by 2 bases, with 13 bases left in between. The CDR3 spans 15 residues. CDR3 in DNA: TGCGCCAGCAGCCCACAGGCGCCTCCTGGAAACACCATATATTTT. Translation: CASSPQAPPGNTIYF.

This clone was counted a single time. This chain uses TRBV5-4 with TRBJ1-2; 7 nucleotides line up with TRBD1. This CDR3 comprises 14 residues. Germline V gives CDR1 SGHNT, CDR2 YYREEE (reference sequence). The J segment lost 0 bases and the V segment lost 4 bases, leaving 3 bases of the junction unmatched. CDR3: CASSPDRANYGYTF. In DNA form, the CDR3 reads TGTGCCAGCAGCCCAGACAGGGCTAACTATGGCTACACCTTC.

J is TRBJ2-1 and V is TRBV10-3; TRBD1 matches 9 bases. Trimming cost V 5 bases and J 0 bases; bases outside gene matches: 5. Per the germline V gene, CDR1 is ENHRY and CDR2 is SYGVKD. This CDR3 contains 16 residues. CDR3 bases: TGTGCCATCAGTTGGACAGGGGTAAGCTCCTACAATGAGCAGTTCTTC. Translating it yields CAISWTGVSSYNEQFF.

DNA for the CDR3: TGCAGCGTTCGGGAGGATTTTGGGAACTATGGCTACACCTTC. Amino acid sequence: CSVREDFGNYGYTF. V usage is TRBV29-1 and J usage is TRBJ1-2, with no clear D. This CDR3 is built from 14 residues. Trimming cost V 5 bases and J 2 bases, with 15 bases left between them. The germline CDR1 and CDR2 sequences are SQVTM and ANQGSEA. The full variable domain, completed using reference TRBV29-1 and TRBJ1-2, is SAVISQKPSRDICQRGTSLTIQCQVDSQVTMMFWYRQQPGQSLTLIATANQGSEATYESGFVIDKFPISRPNLTFSTLTVSNMSPEDSSIYLCSVREDFGNYGYTFGSGTRLTVV.

The gene calls are TRBV19 and TRBJ2-7; D unclear. The germline CDR1 and CDR2 sequences are LNHDA and SQIVND (reference sequence). This CDR3 spans 13 amino acids. V dropped 7 bases and J dropped 5 bases, with 15 bases sitting between them. The CDR3 coding sequence is TGTGCCAGTACCTCCTACGGTTCGGACGAGCAGTACTTC. The encoded protein is CASTSYGSDEQYF.

For the CDR3, the DNA is TGCGCCAGCAGCCCGCGGGGCGGCGCGAACACCGGGGAGCTGTTTTTT. The encoded protein is CASSPRGGANTGELFF. The J gene is TRBJ2-2, the V gene TRBV5-1, with a possible D match to TRBD2 (6 bases). From germline, CDR1 is SGHRS and CDR2 YFSETQ. With 4 bases removed from V and 0 bases from J, the gap between germline ends came to 13 bases. The CDR3 sequence is 16 residues long.

This chain joins TRBV2 and TRBJ2-2; TRBD1 matches at 9 bases. With 7 bases clipped from V and 3 bases from J, the junction kept 3 bases outside the gene matches. This CDR3 is built from 14 residues. Germline V gene data show CDR1 as SNHLY and CDR2 as FYNNEI. The CDR3 reads CASKRTGDTGELFF. The CDR3 DNA reads as TGTGCCAGCAAAAGGACAGGGGACACCGGGGAGCTGTTTTTT.

The chain employs TRBV15 and TRBJ1-5; D remains unclear. This CDR3 region has 15 residues. Germline lookup yields CDR1 LNHNV and CDR2 YYDKDF (reference sequence). The V gene lost 2 bases and the J gene lost 4 bases, with 12 bases spanning the gap. CDR3 sequence reads: CATSRYREPNQPQHF. The CDR3 DNA sequence: TGTGCCACCAGCAGATACCGGGAGCCTAATCAGCCCCAGCATTTT.

CDR3 sequence reads: CASSHSDRDIYGYTF. CDR3 in DNA: TGTGCCAGCAGCCATTCGGACAGGGATATCTATGGCTACACCTTC. The chain recombines TRBV3-1 (or the pseudogene TRBV3-2) with TRBJ1-2, with TRBD1 identical over 8 bases. Germline V gene data show CDR1 as LGHDT and CDR2 as YNNKEL (reference sequence). The CDR3 has 15 amino acids. Trimming took 3 bases from V and 4 from J; bases not matched to a gene: 7.

This clone is a singleton in its sample. V is TRBV2 and J is TRBJ1-3; D is perhaps TRBD1 (6 bases). Germline assignment: CDR1 SNHLY and CDR2 FYNNEI. The germline V and J ends were trimmed by 6 bases and 2 bases, with 14 bases remaining between them. The CDR3 consists of 15 residues. CDR3 bases: TGTGCCAGCAGAGAGAACAGGGTCCCTGGAAACACCATATATTTT. It specifies CASRENRVPGNTIYF.

The V gene is TRBV19, the J gene TRBJ2-3; 14 bases are shared with TRBD2. Germline V gene data show CDR1 as LNHDA and CDR2 as SQIVND (reference sequence). The CDR3 is 19 residues long. V shed 1 base, J shed 5 bases, and the junction held 11 bases outside the gene matches. The CDR3 region is CASSIVHPGLAGGEDTQYF. In DNA, the CDR3 is TGTGCCAGTAGTATAGTTCATCCCGGACTAGCGGGAGGAGAAGATACGCAGTATTTT.

The chain combines TRBV5-5 with TRBJ2-5; D is unresolved. CDR3 size: 13 residues. From germline, CDR1 is SGHKS and CDR2 YYEKEE (reference sequence). Deletions cut 5 bases from V and 2 bases from J, with 10 bases between. Here the CDR3 DNA reads TGTGCCAGCAGACGCCTAGGTCAAGAGACCCAGTACTTC. This translates into CASRRLGQETQYF.

The chain joins TRBV7-2 to TRBJ2-7; 7 bases line up with TRBD2. The CDR3 runs to 12 residues. Trimming cost V 3 bases and J 8 bases; bases outside gene matches: 4. The germline V gene has CDR1 SGHTA and CDR2 FQGNSA. In nucleotides, the CDR3 is TGTGCCAGCAGCTTGGTAGCGGGTAAGCAGTACTTC. It specifies CASSLVAGKQYF.

The genes are TRBV19 and TRBJ2-7; TRBD2 matches 10 bases. V trimming: 3 bases; J trimming: 4 bases; junction bases outside the gene matches: 9. Germline V gene sequence: CDR1 LNHDA, CDR2 SQIVND (reference sequence). CDR3 length equals 16 residues. CDR3 loop: CASSILGTSDYYEQYF. DNA of the CDR3: TGTGCCAGTAGTATCCTCGGGACTAGCGATTATTACGAGCAGTACTTC.